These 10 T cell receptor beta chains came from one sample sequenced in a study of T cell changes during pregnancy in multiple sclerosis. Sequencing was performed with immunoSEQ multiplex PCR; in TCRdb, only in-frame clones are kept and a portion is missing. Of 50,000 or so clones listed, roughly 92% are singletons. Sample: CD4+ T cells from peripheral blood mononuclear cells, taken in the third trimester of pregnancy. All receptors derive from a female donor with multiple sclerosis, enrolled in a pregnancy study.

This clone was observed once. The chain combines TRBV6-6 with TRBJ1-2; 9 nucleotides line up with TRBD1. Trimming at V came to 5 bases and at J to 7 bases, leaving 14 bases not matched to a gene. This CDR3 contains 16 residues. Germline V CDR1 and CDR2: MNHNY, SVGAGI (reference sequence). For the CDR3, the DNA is TGTGCCAGCAGTAACCCGGGACAGGGTCCTATACGTGGCTACACCTTC. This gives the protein CASSNPGQGPIRGYTF.

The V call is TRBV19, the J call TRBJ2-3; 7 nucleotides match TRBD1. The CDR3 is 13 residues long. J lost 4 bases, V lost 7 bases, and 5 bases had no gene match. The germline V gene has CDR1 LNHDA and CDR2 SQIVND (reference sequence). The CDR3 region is CASTVQGADTQYF. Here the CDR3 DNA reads TGTGCCAGTACAGTTCAGGGGGCAGATACGCAGTATTTT.

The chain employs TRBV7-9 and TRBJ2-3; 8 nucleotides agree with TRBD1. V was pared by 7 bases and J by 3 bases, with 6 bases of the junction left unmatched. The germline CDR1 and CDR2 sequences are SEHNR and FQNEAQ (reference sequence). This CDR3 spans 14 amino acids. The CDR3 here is CASTLDRETDTQYF. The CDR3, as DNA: TGTGCCAGCACCTTGGACAGGGAGACAGATACGCAGTATTTT.

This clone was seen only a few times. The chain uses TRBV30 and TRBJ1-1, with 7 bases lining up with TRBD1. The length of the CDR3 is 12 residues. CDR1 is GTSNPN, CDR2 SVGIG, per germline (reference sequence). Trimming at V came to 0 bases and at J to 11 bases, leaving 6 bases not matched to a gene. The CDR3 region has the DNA TGTGCCTGGAGTGTTCTCAGGGGGGCGGCTTTCTTT. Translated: CAWSVLRGAAFF.

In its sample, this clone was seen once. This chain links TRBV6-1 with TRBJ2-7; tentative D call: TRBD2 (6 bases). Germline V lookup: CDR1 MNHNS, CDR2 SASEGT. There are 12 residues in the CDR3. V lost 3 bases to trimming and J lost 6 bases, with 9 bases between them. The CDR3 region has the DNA TGTGCCAGCAGTGACAGGGACTTCGAGCAGTACTTC. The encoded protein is CASSDRDFEQYF.

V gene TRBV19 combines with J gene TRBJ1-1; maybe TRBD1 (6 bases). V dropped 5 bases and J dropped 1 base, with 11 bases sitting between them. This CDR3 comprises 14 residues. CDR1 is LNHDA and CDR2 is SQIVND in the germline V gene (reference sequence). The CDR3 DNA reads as TGTGCCAGTAGTCCTCACAGGGAGAACACTGAAGCTTTCTTT. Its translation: CASSPHRENTEAFF.

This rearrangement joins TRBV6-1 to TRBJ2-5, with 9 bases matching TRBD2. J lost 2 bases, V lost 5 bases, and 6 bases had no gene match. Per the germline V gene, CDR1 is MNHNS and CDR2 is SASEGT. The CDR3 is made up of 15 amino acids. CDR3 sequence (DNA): TGTGCCAGCAGTCCATTAGCGGGGGCACAAGAGACCCAGTACTTC. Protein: CASSPLAGAQETQYF.

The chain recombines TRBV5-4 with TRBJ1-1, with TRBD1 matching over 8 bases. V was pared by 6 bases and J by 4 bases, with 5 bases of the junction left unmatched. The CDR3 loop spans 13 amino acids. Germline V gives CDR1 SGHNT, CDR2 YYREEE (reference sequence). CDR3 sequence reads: CASTPTGGTEAFF. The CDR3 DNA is TGTGCCAGCACCCCAACAGGGGGCACTGAAGCTTTCTTT.

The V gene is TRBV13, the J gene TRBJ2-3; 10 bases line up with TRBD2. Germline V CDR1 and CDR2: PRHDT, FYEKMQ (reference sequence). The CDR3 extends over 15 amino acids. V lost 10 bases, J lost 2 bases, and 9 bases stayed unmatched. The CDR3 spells CATSWGLAPTDTQYF. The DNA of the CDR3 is TGTGCCACCTCCTGGGGACTAGCGCCCACAGATACGCAGTATTTT.

The CDR3 loop is CASGLSSGQGIYEQYF. The CDR3 coding sequence is TGTGCTAGTGGTTTGTCTTCGGGACAGGGCATCTACGAGCAGTACTTC. The rearrangement uses TRBV12-5 and TRBJ2-7; TRBD1 matches 9 bases. The CDR3 spans 16 residues. Losses at the gene ends were 2 bases for V and 3 bases for J; bases not matched to a gene: 8. Germline CDR1 and CDR2: LGHNT and FRNRAP.